These 19 T cell receptor beta chains came from one sample sequenced in a study of blood T cell repertoires in COVID-19. Produced via immunoSEQ multiplex PCR; TCRdb's table is partial and in-frame only. Of some 200,000 clones listed, roughly 84% were seen once; the top ten hold approximately 10%. The sample consisted of peripheral blood. The receptors here all came from a woman of 80 years or more with COVID-19, enrolled during active disease.

The chain couples TRBV7-2 to TRBJ2-3, with TRBD1 matching 9 bases. Germline V CDR1 and CDR2: SGHTA, FQGNSA. This CDR3 has 18 residues. Trimming took 1 base from V and 2 from J; bases not matched to a gene: 10. The CDR3 nucleotides are TGTGCCAGCAGCTTAGGGGGAGGCGACAGGGGGTTCACAGATACGCAGTATTTT. Its protein is CASSLGGGDRGFTDTQYF.

In DNA, the CDR3 is TGTGCCAGCAGCTTAGGGACAGGGACTTTTGATGAGCAGTTCTTC. Translating gives CASSLGTGTFDEQFF. V usage is TRBV7-2 and J usage is TRBJ2-1, with 8 nucleotides matching TRBD1. From germline, CDR1 is SGHTA and CDR2 FQGNSA. V was clipped by 1 base and J by 8 bases; unmatched bases: 7. The CDR3 extends over 15 amino acids.

V usage is TRBV19 and J usage is TRBJ1-1, with D possibly being TRBD1 (6 bases). Germline V CDR1 and CDR2: LNHDA, SQIVND (reference sequence). There are 15 residues in the CDR3. Trimming took 5 bases from V and 0 from J, leaving 13 bases between them. The CDR3 protein is CASSHDRLLNTEAFF. The CDR3 DNA reads as TGTGCCAGTAGTCACGACAGGTTGTTGAACACTGAAGCTTTCTTT.

The chain uses TRBV3-1 (or the pseudogene TRBV3-2) and TRBJ1-1; TRBD1 matches at 7 bases. Germline lookup yields CDR1 LGHDT and CDR2 YNNKEL (reference sequence). This CDR3 has 14 residues. V shed 1 base, J shed 5 bases, and the junction held 4 bases outside the gene matches. The CDR3 region has the DNA TGTGCCAGCAGCCAAGCAAGGGGGCTAACTGAAGCTTTCTTT. This sequence encodes CASSQARGLTEAFF.

The CDR3 loop is CASSSRTGPGELFF. As DNA, the CDR3 is TGTGCCAGCAGCTCAAGGACAGGACCCGGGGAGCTGTTTTTT. The chain employs TRBV7-9 and TRBJ2-2; 7 nucleotides match TRBD1. V trimming: 4 bases; J trimming: 6 bases; junction bases outside the gene matches: 5. Germline values: CDR1 SEHNR, CDR2 FQNEAQ (reference sequence). CDR3 length: 14 residues.

The CDR3 DNA follows: TGTGCCAGCAGTTACTCGACACAGCCCTATGGCTACACCTTC. It translates to CASSYSTQPYGYTF. The rearrangement uses TRBV6-6 and TRBJ1-2; no reliable D call. CDR1 MNHNY and CDR2 SVGAGI come from the germline V gene (reference sequence). CDR3 length equals 14 residues. With 0 bases removed from V and 4 bases from J, the gap between germline ends came to 9 bases.

The chain is built from TRBV7-9 and TRBJ1-5, with D perhaps matching TRBD1 (6 bases). Germline V gene lookup returns CDR1 SEHNR and CDR2 FQNEAQ (reference sequence). V was clipped by 0 bases and J by 6 bases, with 15 bases between them. There are 16 residues in the CDR3. The CDR3 here is CASSLAGGGPSQPQHF. In DNA, the CDR3 is TGTGCCAGCAGCTTAGCAGGCGGGGGGCCAAGTCAGCCCCAGCATTTT.

The V and J genes are TRBV5-1 and TRBJ1-1; 7 positions agree with TRBD1. CDR3 length equals 15 residues. Looked up from germline, CDR1 is SGHRS and CDR2 is YFSETQ. V dropped 4 bases and J dropped 0; count of bases not matched to a gene: 6. The CDR3 nucleotides are TGCGCCAGCAGCCCTCAGACAGGGCTGAACACTGAAGCTTTCTTT. Protein sequence: CASSPQTGLNTEAFF.

The rearrangement links TRBV11-3 to TRBJ2-1, with 8 bases identical to TRBD2. Germline loops: CDR1 SGHNT, CDR2 YENEEA. After removal of 4 bases from V and 9 bases from J, the junction contained 8 bases not matched to a gene. This CDR3 comprises 14 residues. CDR3 nucleotides: TGTGCCAGCAGCTCCGCGCGGGGGGCGGTTGAGCAGTTCTTC. As protein: CASSSARGAVEQFF.

The chain joins TRBV21-1 to TRBJ2-2; TRBD2, the table's D call, was not compared with the DNA. TRBV21-1 is a known pseudogene. This CDR3 region has 15 residues. The DNA for the CDR3 is TGTGCCAGCAGCAAAGGGGGGGCGAACACCGGGGAGCTGTTTTTT. This translates into CASSKGGANTGELFF.

J is TRBJ2-1 and V is TRBV28; 7 bases are a match to TRBD1. Germline V gives CDR1 MDHEN, CDR2 SYDVKM. The CDR3 has 14 residues. V was clipped by 4 bases and J by 5 bases; unmatched bases: 5. The CDR3, as DNA: TGTGCCAGCAGTTACCGCGACAGGGACAATGAGCAGTTCTTC. It encodes CASSYRDRDNEQFF.

This clone has just one count. This chain connects TRBV5-5 to TRBJ1-4, with 9 positions matching TRBD1. Germline CDR1 and CDR2: SGHKS and YYEKEE (reference sequence). Trimming cost V 0 bases and J 7 bases; bases outside gene matches: 7. This CDR3 spans 16 amino acids. This chain's CDR3 is CASSLALGQGGEKLFF. In nucleotides, the CDR3 is TGTGCCAGCAGCTTGGCCTTGGGACAGGGTGGTGAAAAACTGTTTTTT.

V usage is TRBV7-4 and J usage is TRBJ2-7, with D maybe TRBD1 (6 bases). CDR1 is SGHVT, CDR2 SQSDAQ, per germline. V lost 5 bases, J lost 2 bases, and 16 bases lay in between. This CDR3 has 15 residues. In DNA, the CDR3 is TGTGCCAGCAGCCGGCATGACAGGACGACCTACGAGCAGTACGTC. Its translation is CASSRHDRTTYEQYV.

The DNA for the CDR3 is TGTGCCATCAGTCAGGGGGCGGTCACTGAAGCTTTCTTT. This translates into CAISQGAVTEAFF. The chain carries TRBV10-3 and TRBJ1-1, with 8 bases aligning to TRBD1. V lost 5 bases to trimming and J lost 4 bases; unmatched junction nucleotides: 3. CDR3 size: 13 residues. In germline, CDR1 is ENHRY, CDR2 SYGVKD.

The chain joins TRBV7-8 to TRBJ1-6; D not certain. The CDR3 extends over 13 amino acids. V was trimmed by 1 base and J by 8 bases, leaving 6 bases between them. Germline CDR1 is SGHVS and CDR2 is FQNEAQ. CDR3 region: CASSLVLDSPLHF. As DNA, the CDR3 is TGTGCCAGCAGCTTAGTATTAGATTCACCCCTCCACTTT. The entire variable domain, with the rest obtained from reference TRBV7-8 and TRBJ1-6, is as follows: GAGVSQSPRYKVAKRGQDVALRCDPISGHVSLFWYQQALGQGPEFLTYFQNEAQLDKSGLPSDRFFAERPEGSVSTLKIQRTQQEDSAVYLCASSLVLDSPLHFGNGTRLTVT.

The rearrangement links TRBV3-1 (or the pseudogene TRBV3-2) to TRBJ1-5, with a tentative D call TRBD1 (5 bases). Per germline, CDR1 LGHDT and CDR2 YNNKEL (reference sequence). The germline V and J ends were trimmed by 0 bases and 0 bases, with 15 bases remaining between them. The CDR3 runs to 18 residues. This CDR3 is CASSQDRQGGDSNQPQHF. The DNA of the CDR3 is TGTGCCAGCAGCCAAGATCGGCAGGGTGGGGATAGCAATCAGCCCCAGCATTTT.

The genes are TRBV19 and TRBJ2-6; 8 positions agree with TRBD1. Per germline, CDR1 LNHDA and CDR2 SQIVND (reference sequence). CDR3 length: 19 residues. Unmatched junction bases numbered 10, after V lost 0 bases and J lost 3 bases. The CDR3 loop reads CASSIDGPGGLGGANVLTF. In DNA form, the CDR3 reads TGTGCCAGTAGTATAGATGGGCCAGGGGGCCTAGGTGGGGCCAACGTCCTGACTTTC.

The V call is TRBV6-5, the J call TRBJ1-1; 9 bases fit TRBD1. From germline, CDR1 is MNHEY and CDR2 SVGAGI. V lost 4 bases, J lost 1 base, and 4 bases stayed unmatched. CDR3 size: 15 residues. CDR3 bases: TGTGCCAGCAGTTCGGACAGGGGACCGAACACTGAAGCTTTCTTT. Its translation: CASSSDRGPNTEAFF.

J is TRBJ2-7 and V is TRBV6-5, with D maybe TRBD2 (5 bases). CDR1 is MNHEY and CDR2 is SVGAGI in the germline V gene. V lost 0 bases to trimming and J lost 4 bases, with 13 bases between them. The CDR3 has 15 residues. In DNA, the CDR3 is TGTGCCAGCAGTTACTCGCTTGAGGGTGGGTACGAGCAGTACTTC. Its protein is CASSYSLEGGYEQYF.